This T cell receptor beta chain originates from a study of blood T cell repertoires in COVID-19. Study-wide background: Whether acute or convalescent, the COVID-19 samples came from the United States, Italy and Spain.

Method: immunoSEQ multiplex PCR; TCRdb's copy keeps in-frame clones and lacks some. The table lists over 100,000 clones, 90% to 95% of them singletons, with 5.5% to 7% in the top ten. The ends lost 0 bases at V and 1 base at J; junction bases unmatched: 12. The CDR3 consists of 19 residues. The germline CDR1 and CDR2 sequences are SGHTS and YDEGEE. The rearrangement uses TRBV5-8 and TRBJ2-2; 7 bases align to TRBD1. Sequencing used peripheral blood. This clonotype originated in a human donor in a cohort sampled during active COVID-19. The CDR3 spells CASSLGPGQVVWNTGELFF. The DNA for the CDR3 is TGTGCCAGCAGCTTGGGTCCTGGACAGGTCGTATGGAACACCGGGGAGCTGTTTTTT.